This TCR beta chain appears in the sequencing data of a study of CD4 T cells in relation to SARS-CoV-2 and coronaviruses. Across the whole study: PBMCs were cultured with antigen for around nine days before TCR beta sequencing.

CD4+ T cells from unexposed donors were obtained before the COVID-19 pandemic (2011-2018). CD4+ T cells were isolated from the cells after around eleven days of culture. Sequenced by immunoSEQ multiplex PCR; TCRdb stores in-frame clones only, minus some. The sample includes 25,000 to 35,000 clones, about two thirds of them seen just once. There are a few counts of this clone. Its antigen is unidentified. CDR1 and CDR2 from the germline V gene are MRHNA and SNTAGT. This CDR3 region has 13 residues. Unmatched junction bases numbered 3, after V lost 5 bases and J lost 7 bases. The TCR originated in a human donor in good health. The sample was CD4+ T cells from PBMCs, cultured in vitro. This sequence joins TRBV6-4 and TRBJ2-2; 8 bases fit TRBD2. CDR3 region: CASSSGRSGELFF. In nucleotides, the CDR3 is TGTGCCAGCAGTAGCGGGAGAAGCGGGGAGCTGTTTTTT.